A single sample is the source of the 9 T cell receptor beta chains below, sequenced in a study of human T cells and chemical hapten exposure. TCRdb recomputed calls from the RACE reads with MiXCR, one row per CDR3 protein. The sample carries some 99,000 distinct CDR3 sequences, less than 10% recorded once. Documented time point: patch test 2, 6 weeks after DPC sensitization. Treatment here: therapeutic diphenylcyclopropenone sensitization with weekly scalp DPC. The specimen was whole blood, collected in connection with sensitization to the hapten diphenylcyclopropenone (DPC). Receptors originate from a woman aged 40-49 years with alopecia areata. Some clones in this sample may be carry-over from other donors' samples.

The chain uses TRBV7-9 and TRBJ1-3; no definite D call. The CDR3 runs to 18 residues. Germline CDR1 SEHNR, CDR2 FQNEAQ (reference sequence). Trimming removed 5 bases at V and 0 bases at J, with 20 bases between. Here the CDR3 reads CASSQSVAWSFSGNTIYF. CDR3 coding DNA: TGTGCCAGCAGCCAGTCCGTTGCGTGGTCTTTCTCTGGAAACACCATATATTTT.

J is TRBJ2-4 and V is TRBV29-1; 10 bases are shared with TRBD1. The CDR3 consists of 18 residues. Germline V CDR1 and CDR2: SQVTM, ANQGSEA. The V and J ends lost 2 bases and 3 bases, in that order; junction bases with no gene match: 13. The CDR3 bases are TGCAGCGTTGAAACCTTAGACCGGGACAGGGGCGGCAAAAACATTCAGTACTTC. Translating gives CSVETLDRDRGGKNIQYF.

This clonotype showed up many times. The CDR3 DNA follows: TGCGCCAGCAGCAAGGCGTGGGCTGTTTCGGTTTACGAGCAGTACTTC. This sequence encodes CASSKAWAVSVYEQYF. J is TRBJ2-7 and V is TRBV4-3; D ambiguous. This CDR3 is 16 amino acids long. Germline V gene data show CDR1 as LGHNA and CDR2 as YSLEER. Deletions cut 5 bases from V and 4 bases from J, with 21 bases between.

This clonotype occurred many times. V and J are TRBV28 and TRBJ2-1, with 8 nucleotides matching TRBD2. Looked up from germline, CDR1 is MDHEN and CDR2 is SYDVKM. The CDR3 has 16 residues. J was trimmed by 3 bases and V by 5 bases; bases with no gene match: 9. The CDR3 bases are TGTGCCAGCAGTACGTTGAGCGGGGGAAGCTACAATGAGCAGTTCTTC. Translating it yields CASSTLSGGSYNEQFF.

The table lists this clonotype with a few counts. CDR3 sequence (DNA): TGTGCCAGCAGCTTTCGGGCCGCGGAGGGTTTAAGTTATGGCTACACCTTC. Protein: CASSFRAAEGLSYGYTF. The rearrangement uses TRBV13 and TRBJ1-2; no reliable D call. The germline V gene has CDR1 PRHDT and CDR2 FYEKMQ (reference sequence). The CDR3 totals 17 residues. V was shortened by 3 bases and J by 5 bases, with 22 bases between the two germline ends.

The chain is built from TRBV12-3 or TRBV12-4 and TRBJ1-5; TRBD1 agrees at 8 bases. Losses at the gene ends were 4 bases for V and 2 bases for J; bases not matched to a gene: 7. The CDR3 runs to 16 residues. The CDR3 DNA is TGTGCCAGCAGTTCTGGGACAGGCAGTGGCAATCAGCCCCAGCATTTT. Its protein is CASSSGTGSGNQPQHF.

This clonotype was seen only a few times. The rearrangement joins TRBV19 to TRBJ1-1; D remains ambiguous. The V gene's germline CDR1 is LNHDA and CDR2 SQIVND (reference sequence). The length of the CDR3 is 18 residues. Trimming removed 3 bases from V and 0 bases from J, with 20 bases in between. In DNA form, the CDR3 reads TGTGCCAGTAGTATCGGGCGAGGGCCCGTAGTTATGAACACTGAAGCTTTCTTT. Its translation: CASSIGRGPVVMNTEAFF.

This clonotype was detected a few times. The gene calls are TRBV9 and TRBJ2-2; 7 nucleotides match TRBD2. Germline CDR1 is SGDLS and CDR2 is YYNGEE. The CDR3 runs 17 residues. With 6 bases clipped from V and 3 bases from J, the junction kept 14 bases outside the gene matches. CDR3 DNA: TGTGCCAGCACCTGTTTACCCGCGGGGGACCACACCGGGGAGCTGTTTTTT. The encoded protein is CASTCLPAGDHTGELFF.

The CDR3 nucleotides read TGTGCCAGCAGCCCTGAATTACCGGGACTAGCGGGGGGAGGCATTCAGTACTTC. This translates into CASSPELPGLAGGGIQYF. The chain combines TRBV7-6 with TRBJ2-4; TRBD2 aligns across 15 bases. Germline loops: CDR1 SGHVS, CDR2 FNYEAQ. The V gene end was trimmed by 5 bases and the J gene end by 9 bases; junction bases not matched to a gene: 14. The CDR3 contains 18 residues.